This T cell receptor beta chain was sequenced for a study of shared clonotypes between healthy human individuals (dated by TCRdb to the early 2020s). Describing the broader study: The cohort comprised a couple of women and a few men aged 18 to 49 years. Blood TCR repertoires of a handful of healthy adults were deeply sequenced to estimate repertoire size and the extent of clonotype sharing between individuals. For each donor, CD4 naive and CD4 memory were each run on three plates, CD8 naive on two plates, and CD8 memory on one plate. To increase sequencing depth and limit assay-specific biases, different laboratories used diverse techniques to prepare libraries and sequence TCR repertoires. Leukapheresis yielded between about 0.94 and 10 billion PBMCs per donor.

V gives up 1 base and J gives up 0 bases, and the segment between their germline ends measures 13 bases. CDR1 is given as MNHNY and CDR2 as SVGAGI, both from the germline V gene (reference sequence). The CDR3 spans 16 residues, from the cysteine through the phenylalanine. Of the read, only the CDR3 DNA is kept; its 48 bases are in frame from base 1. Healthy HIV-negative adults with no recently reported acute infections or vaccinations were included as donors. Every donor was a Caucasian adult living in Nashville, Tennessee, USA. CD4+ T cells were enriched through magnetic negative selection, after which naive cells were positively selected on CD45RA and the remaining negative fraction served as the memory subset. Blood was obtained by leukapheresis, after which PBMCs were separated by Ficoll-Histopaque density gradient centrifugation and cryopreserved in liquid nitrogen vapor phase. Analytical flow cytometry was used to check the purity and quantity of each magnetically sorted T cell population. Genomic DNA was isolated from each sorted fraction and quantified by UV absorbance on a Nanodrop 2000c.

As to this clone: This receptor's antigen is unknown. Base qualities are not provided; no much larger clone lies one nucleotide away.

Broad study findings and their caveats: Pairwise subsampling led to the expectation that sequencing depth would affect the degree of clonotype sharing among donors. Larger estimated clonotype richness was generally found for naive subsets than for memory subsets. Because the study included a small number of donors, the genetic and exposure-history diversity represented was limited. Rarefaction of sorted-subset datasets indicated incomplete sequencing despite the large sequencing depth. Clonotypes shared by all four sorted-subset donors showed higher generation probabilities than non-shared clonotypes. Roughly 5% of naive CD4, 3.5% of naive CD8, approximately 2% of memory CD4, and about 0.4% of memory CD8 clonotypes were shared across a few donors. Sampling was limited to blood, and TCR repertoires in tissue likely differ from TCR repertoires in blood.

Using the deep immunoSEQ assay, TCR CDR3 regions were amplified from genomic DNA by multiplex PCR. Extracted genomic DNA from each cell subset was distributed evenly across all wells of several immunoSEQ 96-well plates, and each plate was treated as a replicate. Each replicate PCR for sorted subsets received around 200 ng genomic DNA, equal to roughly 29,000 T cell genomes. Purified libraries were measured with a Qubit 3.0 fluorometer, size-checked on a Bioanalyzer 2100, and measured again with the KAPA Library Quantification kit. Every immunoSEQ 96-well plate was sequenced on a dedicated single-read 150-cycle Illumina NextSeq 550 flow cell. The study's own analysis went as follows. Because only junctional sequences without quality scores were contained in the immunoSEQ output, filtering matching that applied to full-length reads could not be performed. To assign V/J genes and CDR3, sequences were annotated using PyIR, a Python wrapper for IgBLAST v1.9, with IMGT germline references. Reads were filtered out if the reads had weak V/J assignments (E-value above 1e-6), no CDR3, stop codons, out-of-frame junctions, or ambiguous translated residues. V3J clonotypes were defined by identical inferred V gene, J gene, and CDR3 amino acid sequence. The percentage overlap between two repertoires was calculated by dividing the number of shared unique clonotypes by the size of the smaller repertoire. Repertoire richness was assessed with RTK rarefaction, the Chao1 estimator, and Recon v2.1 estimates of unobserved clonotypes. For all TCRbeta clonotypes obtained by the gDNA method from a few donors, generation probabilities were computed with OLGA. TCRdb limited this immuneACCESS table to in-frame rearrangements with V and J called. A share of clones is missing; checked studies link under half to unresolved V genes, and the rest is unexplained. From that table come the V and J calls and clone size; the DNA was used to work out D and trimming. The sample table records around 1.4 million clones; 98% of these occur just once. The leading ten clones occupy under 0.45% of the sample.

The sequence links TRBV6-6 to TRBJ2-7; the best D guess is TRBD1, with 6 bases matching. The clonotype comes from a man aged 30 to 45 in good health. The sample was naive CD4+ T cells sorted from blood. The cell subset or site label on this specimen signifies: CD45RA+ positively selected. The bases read TGTGCCAGCAGTTACTTGGCAGGGGTGGCCTCCTACGAGCAGTACTTC. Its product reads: CASSYLAGVASYEQYF.